This T cell receptor beta chain was captured in a study of T cells in Graves' hyperthyroidism and ophthalmopathy. Study-wide points: Most clonotypes expanded in the thyroid (above 0.001) were also present in blood.

Researchers amplified the TCR beta CDR3 regions from RNA transcripts. First-round RT-PCR targeting the TCR CDR3 was performed with the HTBI primer set. TCRdb redid the calling of the multiplex PCR reads with MiXCR, one entry per CDR3 protein. The repertoire holds roughly 400,000 distinct CDR3 sequences, with approximately 25% as singletons. The V gene's germline CDR1 is SGHRS and CDR2 YFSETQ. The V end lost 5 bases, the J end lost 8 bases, and 25 bases lay between the germline ends. CDR3 length: 16 amino acids. Fresh peripheral blood, roughly 10 ml, was the source of the PBMCs. In regard to this clonotype: Its antigen remains unknown.

This sequence was found in a man aged 50 or older with Graves' hyperthyroidism. The specimen was blood. The chain couples TRBV5-1 to TRBJ1-2, with D unresolved. The DNA of the CDR3 is TGCGCCAGCAGAGAACAGAATTTGGCCCCGAGCAGCGGCTACACCTTC. Translated: CASREQNLAPSSGYTF.